The next 13 T cell receptor beta chains were all read from a single sample in a study of blood T cell repertoires in COVID-19. This table comes from immunoSEQ multiplex PCR, and its TCRdb copy is limited to in-frame clones, with some not included. The data hold 220,000 or so clones, with roughly four fifths observed a single time. Material: PBMCs or T cells enriched from blood (not recorded which). The receptors stem from a woman aged 40-49 years with acute COVID-19.

The V and J genes are TRBV11-3 and TRBJ2-2; the match to TRBD1 covers 9 bases. CDR3 length equals 16 residues. J lost 0 bases, V lost 1 base, and 0 bases had no gene match. Looked up from germline, CDR1 is SGHNT and CDR2 is YENEEA. The CDR3 nucleotides read TGTGCCAGCAGCTTAGGACAGGGGGCGAACACCGGGGAGCTGTTTTTT. Translating gives CASSLGQGANTGELFF.

The V call is TRBV2, the J call TRBJ1-2, with TRBD1 identical over 10 bases. This CDR3 region has 16 residues. The junction had 12 bases not matched to a gene; V was cut back by 3 bases and J by 8 bases. Looked up from germline, CDR1 is SNHLY and CDR2 is FYNNEI. For the CDR3, the DNA is TGTGCCAGCAGTGATAGGGACAGGGGACTCTTAGGCGGCTACACCTTC. It translates to CASSDRDRGLLGGYTF.

The V and J genes are TRBV10-1 and TRBJ2-2; 11 bases match TRBD2. The CDR3 contains 14 residues. Unmatched junction bases numbered 0, after V lost 4 bases and J lost 5 bases. The germline gives CDR1 WNHNN, CDR2 SYGVQD (reference sequence). CDR3 coding DNA: TGCGCCAGCAGTGCTAGCGGGGGGACCGGGGAGCTGTTTTTT. Its protein product is CASSASGGTGELFF.

The chain is built from TRBV2 and TRBJ2-7; no clear D gene. Germline CDR1 reads SNHLY; CDR2 reads FYNNEI. V gave up 3 bases and J gave up 0 bases, with 9 bases separating them. The CDR3 consists of 14 residues. The CDR3 is CASSDGGSSYEQYF. The CDR3 DNA follows: TGTGCCAGCAGTGATGGCGGCAGCTCCTACGAGCAGTACTTC.

This clone appeared a few times. V gene TRBV19 combines with J gene TRBJ1-1; D uncertain. Germline values: CDR1 LNHDA, CDR2 SQIVND (reference sequence). This CDR3 region has 16 residues. The V and J ends lost 10 bases and 0 bases respectively, with 21 bases between them. CDR3 coding DNA: TGTGCCACCTCCGAGGCAACGGGGATGATGAACACTGAAGCTTTCTTT. This translates into CATSEATGMMNTEAFF.

The V and J genes are TRBV11-2 and TRBJ2-1; D is ambiguous. The CDR3 sequence is 13 residues long. Trimming stripped 5 bases from V and 2 bases from J, with 7 bases between. CDR1 is SGHAT and CDR2 is FQNNGV in the germline V gene. The chain's CDR3 is CASSVATYNEQFF. The DNA of the CDR3 is TGTGCCAGCAGCGTAGCAACCTACAATGAGCAGTTCTTC. Looking up the rest from reference TRBV11-2 and TRBJ2-1 gives the full variable domain: EAGVAQSPRYKIIEKRQSVAFWCNPISGHATLYWYQQILGQGPKLLIQFQNNGVVDDSQLPKDRFSAERLKGVDSTLKIQPAKLEDSAVYLCASSVATYNEQFFGPGTRLTVL.

This clone came up once. The V and J genes are TRBV9 and TRBJ2-2, with TRBD2 identical over 8 bases. The CDR3 length is 14 residues. The ends lost 0 bases at V and 6 bases at J; junction bases unmatched: 1. Germline V gene lookup returns CDR1 SGDLS and CDR2 YYNGEE. CDR3 loop: CASSVVAGPGELFF. The CDR3 DNA is TGTGCCAGCAGCGTAGTAGCGGGACCCGGGGAGCTGTTTTTT.

This chain uses TRBV4-1 with TRBJ2-7; D uncertain. The CDR3 covers 15 residues. Germline V gene lookup returns CDR1 MGHRA and CDR2 YSYEKL. Trimming cost V 1 base and J 3 bases, with 13 bases left between them. The DNA for the CDR3 is TGCGCCAGCAGCCAAGCCCCTTCGGGTTTCTACGAGCAGTACTTC. Its translation: CASSQAPSGFYEQYF.

This chain connects TRBV19 to TRBJ1-1; 7 nucleotides match TRBD1. CDR1 and CDR2 (germline): LNHDA, SQIVND (reference sequence). This CDR3 region has 18 residues. V lost 3 bases and J lost 0; bases outside the gene matches: 13. Here the CDR3 reads CASSMTPGQTKMNTEAFF. The CDR3 DNA sequence: TGTGCCAGTAGTATGACCCCGGGACAGACTAAAATGAACACTGAAGCTTTCTTT.

This clone showed up just a few times. This chain connects TRBV28 to TRBJ1-6; perhaps TRBD1 as D (6 bases). The CDR3 loop spans 13 amino acids. Germline V gives CDR1 MDHEN, CDR2 SYDVKM. With 6 bases removed from V and 11 bases from J, the gap between germline ends came to 14 bases. CDR3 protein: CASRRGNMAPLHF. For the CDR3, the DNA is TGTGCCAGCAGGAGGGGGAATATGGCACCCCTCCACTTT.

This clone was detected only once. CDR3 DNA sequence: TGTGCCAGCAGTTCGCTTCAGGGGGCGGCTAATGAAAAACTGTTTTTT. As protein: CASSSLQGAANEKLFF. The rearrangement joins TRBV27 to TRBJ1-4; TRBD1 agrees at 8 bases. Per germline, CDR1 MNHEY and CDR2 SMNVEV (reference sequence). The length of the CDR3 is 16 residues. Unmatched junction bases numbered 7, after V lost 4 bases and J lost 3 bases.

The rearrangement uses TRBV30 and TRBJ1-2; TRBD1 matches 7 bases. The CDR3 covers 18 residues. Germline values: CDR1 GTSNPN, CDR2 SVGIG (reference sequence). The junction had 16 bases not matched to a gene; V was cut back by 3 bases and J by 0 bases. The chain's CDR3 is CAWSNRGFFHLANYGYTF. The CDR3 DNA reads TGTGCCTGGAGCAACAGGGGCTTCTTTCACCTAGCTAACTATGGCTACACCTTC. The full variable domain, rest sourced from reference TRBV30 and TRBJ1-2, is SQTIHQWPATLVQPVGSPLSLECTVEGTSNPNLYWYRQAAGRGLQLLFYSVGIGQISSEVPQNLSASRPQDRQFILSSKKLLLSDSGFYLCAWSNRGFFHLANYGYTFGSGTRLTVV.

J is TRBJ2-2 and V is TRBV11-3, with a possible D match to TRBD1 (5 bases). In germline, CDR1 is SGHNT, CDR2 YENEEA. The V and J ends lost 5 bases and 6 bases respectively, with 7 bases between them. The CDR3 spans 12 residues. The CDR3 sequence is CASSQGAGELFF. CDR3 bases: TGTGCCAGCAGCCAAGGGGCCGGGGAGCTGTTTTTT.